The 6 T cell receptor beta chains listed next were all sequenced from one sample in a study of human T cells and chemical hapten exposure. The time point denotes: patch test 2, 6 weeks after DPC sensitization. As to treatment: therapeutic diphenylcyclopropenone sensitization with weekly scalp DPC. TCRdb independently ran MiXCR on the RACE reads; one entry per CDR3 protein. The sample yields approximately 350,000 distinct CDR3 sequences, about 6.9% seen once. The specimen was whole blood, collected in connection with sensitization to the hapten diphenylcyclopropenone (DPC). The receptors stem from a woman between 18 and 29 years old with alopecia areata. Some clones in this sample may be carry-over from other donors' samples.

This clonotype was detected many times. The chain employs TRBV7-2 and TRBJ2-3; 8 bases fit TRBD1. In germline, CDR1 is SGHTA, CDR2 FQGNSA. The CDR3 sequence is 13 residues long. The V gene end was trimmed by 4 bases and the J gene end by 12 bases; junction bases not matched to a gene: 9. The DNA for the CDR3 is TGTGCCAGCAGCTCCGCCGGGGCAGGGGGCCAGTATTTT. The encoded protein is CASSSAGAGGQYF. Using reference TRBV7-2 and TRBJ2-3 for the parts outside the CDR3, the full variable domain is GAGVSQSPSNKVTEKGKDVELRCDPISGHTALYWYRQSLGQGLEFLIYFQGNSAPDKSGLPSDRFSAERTGGSVSTLTIQRTQQEDSAVYLCASSSAGAGGQYFGPGTRLTVL.

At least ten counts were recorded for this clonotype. The CDR3 DNA sequence: TGTGCCAGCAGTTTACCGGGAGACTATGGCTACACCTTC. This codes for CASSLPGDYGYTF. The gene calls are TRBV6-6 and TRBJ1-2; D not certain. Deletions cut 4 bases from V and 3 bases from J, with 9 bases between. Germline V lookup: CDR1 MNHNY, CDR2 SVGAGI (reference sequence). The CDR3 totals 13 residues.

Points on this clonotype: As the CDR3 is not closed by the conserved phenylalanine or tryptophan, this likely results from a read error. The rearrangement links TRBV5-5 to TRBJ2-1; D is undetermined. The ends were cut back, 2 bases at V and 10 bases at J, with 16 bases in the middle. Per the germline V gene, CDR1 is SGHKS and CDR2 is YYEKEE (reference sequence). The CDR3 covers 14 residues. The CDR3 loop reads CASSFAGPSGEQFS. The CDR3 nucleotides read TGTGCCAGCAGCTTTGCCGGACCTTCTGGGGAGCAGTTCTCC.

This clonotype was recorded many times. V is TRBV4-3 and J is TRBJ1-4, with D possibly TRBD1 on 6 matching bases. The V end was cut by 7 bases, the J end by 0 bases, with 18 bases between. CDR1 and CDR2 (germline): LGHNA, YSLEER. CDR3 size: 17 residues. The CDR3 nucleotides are TGCGCCAGCACGTACAGGGATGGGGGTGCAACTAATGAAAAACTGTTTTTT. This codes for CASTYRDGGATNEKLFF.

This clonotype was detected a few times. CDR3 sequence reads: CASSPQRRGTGEGGIQYF. The CDR3 DNA sequence: TGTGCCAGCAGCCCCCAGCGAAGAGGGACAGGTGAAGGTGGCATTCAGTACTTC. The V and J genes are TRBV14 and TRBJ2-4; 8 bases are shared with TRBD1. After removal of 4 bases from V and 9 bases from J, the junction contained 20 bases not matched to a gene. Germline V lookup: CDR1 SGHDN, CDR2 FVKESK. The CDR3 consists of 18 residues.

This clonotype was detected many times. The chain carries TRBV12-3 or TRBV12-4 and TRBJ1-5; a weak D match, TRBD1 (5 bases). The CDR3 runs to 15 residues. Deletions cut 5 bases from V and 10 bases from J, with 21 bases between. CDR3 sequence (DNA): TGTGCCAGCAGTCCACAGGCTGGGGTAGGACCCCCCCAGCATTTT. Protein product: CASSPQAGVGPPQHF.